The 10 T cell receptor beta chains presented below share a single source sample, sequenced in a study of shared clonotypes between healthy human individuals. The table came from immunoSEQ multiplex PCR; TCRdb's copy has only in-frame clones and leaves some out. In the table there are hundreds of thousands of clones, approximately 96% of which are singletons. Naive-designated CD8 cells lacked CD45RO, were positively enriched for CCR7, and omitted terminally differentiated effector memory CD45RA+ cells. Material for sequencing was naive CD8+ T cells sorted from blood. The receptors here all came from a woman aged 25 to 39 in good health.

The rearrangement links TRBV28 to TRBJ1-1, with 7 bases matching TRBD1. The CDR3 is made up of 13 amino acids. CDR1 and CDR2 (germline): MDHEN, SYDVKM. Trimming at V came to 7 bases and at J to 3 bases, leaving 5 bases not matched to a gene. DNA of the CDR3: TGTGCCAGCACCCCGACAGGGTACACTGAAGCTTTCTTT. It is translated as CASTPTGYTEAFF.

The chain recombines TRBV25-1 with TRBJ2-7; D remains ambiguous. Per germline, CDR1 MGHDK and CDR2 SYGVNS. This CDR3 contains 13 residues. V was shortened by 2 bases and J by 3 bases, with 8 bases between the two germline ends. The DNA for the CDR3 is TGTGCCAGCAGTGAAATGGGCAGCTACGAGCAGTACTTC. As protein: CASSEMGSYEQYF.

In this sample, this clone turned up once. The chain combines TRBV27 with TRBJ2-2; no clear D gene. Germline values: CDR1 MNHEY, CDR2 SMNVEV (reference sequence). The CDR3 covers 15 residues. V gave up 1 base and J gave up 3 bases, with 9 bases separating them. The CDR3 nucleotides read TGTGCCAGCAGTTTATTCAACCGACACACCGGGGAGCTGTTTTTT. Amino acids: CASSLFNRHTGELFF.

The chain is built from TRBV7-9 and TRBJ2-7; D unclear. The CDR3 is 12 residues long. V lost 3 bases, J lost 4 bases, and 7 bases lay in between. Germline V gene data show CDR1 as SEHNR and CDR2 as FQNEAQ (reference sequence). The CDR3 here is CASSFVPYEQYF. The CDR3 nucleotides are TGTGCCAGCAGCTTCGTCCCGTACGAGCAGTACTTC.

The V call is TRBV16, the J call TRBJ1-4; perhaps TRBD1 as D (5 bases). The germline V gene encodes CDR1 KGHSY and CDR2 FQNENV. V dropped 0 bases and J dropped 6 bases, with 23 bases sitting between them. There are 19 residues in the CDR3. The DNA for the CDR3 is TGTGCCAGCAGCCAATCATCTTACCCGACAGCGCCAAGGGATGAAAAACTGTTTTTT. It encodes CASSQSSYPTAPRDEKLFF.

This chain links TRBV10-3 with TRBJ2-1; TRBD2 is a possible D gene (5 bases). Germline-derived CDR1 and CDR2 are ENHRY and SYGVKD. V was shortened by 7 bases and J by 0 bases, with 7 bases between the two germline ends. The CDR3 covers 13 residues. The CDR3 sequence: CAITGSSYNEQFF. The CDR3 nucleotides read TGTGCCATCACTGGGAGCTCCTACAATGAGCAGTTCTTC.

V gene TRBV11-2 combines with J gene TRBJ2-2; a possible D gene is TRBD2 (6 bases). This CDR3 spans 14 amino acids. In germline, CDR1 is SGHAT, CDR2 FQNNGV. V dropped 1 base and J dropped 7 bases, with 10 bases sitting between them. The CDR3 here is CASSLVLEGGELFF. DNA for the CDR3: TGTGCCAGCAGCTTAGTTTTGGAGGGCGGGGAGCTGTTTTTT.

V gene TRBV27 combines with J gene TRBJ2-1; 14 bases align to TRBD2. Per germline, CDR1 MNHEY and CDR2 SMNVEV (reference sequence). The V gene end was trimmed by 4 bases and the J gene end by 9 bases; junction bases not matched to a gene: 17. The CDR3 consists of 19 residues. Here the CDR3 DNA reads TGTGCCAGCAGTTCTACCGGGACTAGCGGGAGTTCCCCCCTACTTGAGCAGTTCTTC. This encodes CASSSTGTSGSSPLLEQFF.

The chain carries TRBV19 and TRBJ2-1; 8 nucleotides line up with TRBD1. The CDR3 contains 14 residues. CDR1 and CDR2 (germline): LNHDA, SQIVND (reference sequence). Unmatched junction bases numbered 9, after V lost 8 bases and J lost 6 bases. The CDR3 sequence: CASSGTGAANEQFF. DNA for the CDR3: TGTGCCAGTTCCGGGACAGGTGCCGCCAATGAGCAGTTCTTC. The entire variable domain, with the rest obtained from reference TRBV19 and TRBJ2-1, is as follows: DGGITQSPKYLFRKEGQNVTLSCEQNLNHDAMYWYRQDPGQGLRLIYYSQIVNDFQKGDIAEGYSVSREKKESFPLTVTSAQKNPTAFYLCASSGTGAANEQFFGPGTRLTVL.

The chain has TRBV28 and TRBJ2-1; maybe TRBD1 (6 bases). Germline V gives CDR1 MDHEN, CDR2 SYDVKM. Trimming cost V 1 base and J 8 bases, with 18 bases left between them. The CDR3 has 16 amino acids. DNA for the CDR3: TGTGCCAGCAGTTTATTTGGGACAAACCGCGCGTATGAGCAGTTCTTC. Its translation is CASSLFGTNRAYEQFF.